The clone carrying this T cell receptor beta chain has ten or more counts. What it recognizes is unknown. No treatment had been given to any patient before thyroid surgery. In the source study's methods: To classify distant metastasis in papillary thyroid cancer, a model was built from CDR3 differences across clinicopathological groups. TCRdb re-called clones from the PCR reads using MiXCR. TCRdb, rather than the study authors, made the V and J calls. There are 50,000 to 65,000 clones in the sample; over 15% occur only once, and around 3% lies in the top ten. The CDR3 length is 13 residues. Germline CDR1 MNHNS, CDR2 SASEGT. Trimming shortened V by 3 bases and J by 1 base, and 6 bases separated the two germline ends. The data were taken from a study of metastatic and nonmetastatic thyroid tumors. Study in general: Repertoires of blood and of tissue (tumor or nodule) from malignant and benign thyroid patients were compared.

Whole-study findings and limits: As reported, TCR beta diversity in blood and tumor was significantly higher in malignant thyroid tumors than in benign nodules.

The genes are TRBV6-1 and TRBJ1-1; D gene ambiguous. The sample consisted of blood. The clonotype originates from a female donor with papillary thyroid cancer or a benign thyroid nodule (not recorded which). Some clones in this sample may be carry-over from other donors' samples. This CDR3 reads CASSDSENTEAFF. The CDR3 nucleotides are TGTGCCAGCAGTGATTCAGAGAACACTGAAGCTTTCTTT.